This section outlines one TCR beta chain sequence together with its context. The record originates from a study of cytomegalovirus exposure and HLA in healthy donors. The CDR3 consists of 15 residues. The germline gives CDR1 KGHSH, CDR2 LQKENI. V dropped 3 bases and J dropped 0 bases, with 12 bases sitting between them. 13 Jbeta primers and 60 Vbeta primers were used for the PCR. Produced via immunoSEQ multiplex PCR; TCRdb's table is partial and in-frame only. The table lists more than 110,000 clones, 60% to 85% of them singletons. Sequenced: PBMCs. The chain recombines TRBV18 with TRBJ2-7, with D uncertain. The receptor was derived from a young man in good health and CMV-seronegative. The CDR3 DNA reads as TGTGCCAGCTCACCTCTTCCGCGAAGCTCCTACGAGCAGTACTTC. Its protein product is CASSPLPRSSYEQYF.